Included here is one TCR beta chain sequence, with context. Antigen specificity is unknown. This CDR3 contains 12 residues. The ends lost 6 bases at V and 5 bases at J; junction bases unmatched: 3. The data were obtained in a study of T cell responses to AZD1222 COVID-19 vaccine. Study results and caveats: Without day 14 samples, only post-peak T cell repertoires were studied.

Some clones are missing from TCRdb's copy, which holds only in-frame ones; the method was immunoSEQ multiplex PCR. The sample includes about 150,000 clones, about nine tenths of them seen just once. The specimen was peripheral blood, collected on day 0 of AZD1222 vaccination. This clonotype was obtained from an adult in good health. This chain links TRBV12-3 or TRBV12-4 with TRBJ2-7; 8 bases fit TRBD1. CDR3 nucleotide sequence: TGTGCCAGCAGCCGGACAGGGAACGAGCAGTACTTC. Amino acid sequence: CASSRTGNEQYF.